The entry below describes one T cell receptor (beta chain). The sample comes from a study of blood T cell repertoires in COVID-19. Background on the study: From the United States, Italy and Spain came samples of acute and convalescent COVID-19. The cDNA or gDNA used as material had been derived from T cells, B-cell-depleted T cells, or PBMCs.

In the source study's methods: Amplification with reference gene primers provided the estimates of nucleated cell counts. Some clones are missing from TCRdb's copy, which holds only in-frame ones; the method was immunoSEQ multiplex PCR. V and J calls and clone size are copied from that table; D and trimming were computed from the DNA. The table lists around 68,000 clones, around 90% of them singletons. The germline CDR1 and CDR2 sequences are MGHRA and YSYEKL. With V trimmed by 3 bases and J by 4 bases, 22 bases remained unmatched. The length of the CDR3 is 21 residues. The clonotype was recovered from a human donor in a cohort sampled during active COVID-19. The chain uses TRBV4-1 and TRBJ2-1, with 9 bases matching TRBD2. The sequenced sample was peripheral blood. CDR3 residues: CASSQHGRAGGPEFKYNEQFF. As DNA, the CDR3 is TGCGCCAGCAGCCAGCACGGGAGAGCGGGAGGCCCCGAATTTAAATACAATGAGCAGTTCTTC.